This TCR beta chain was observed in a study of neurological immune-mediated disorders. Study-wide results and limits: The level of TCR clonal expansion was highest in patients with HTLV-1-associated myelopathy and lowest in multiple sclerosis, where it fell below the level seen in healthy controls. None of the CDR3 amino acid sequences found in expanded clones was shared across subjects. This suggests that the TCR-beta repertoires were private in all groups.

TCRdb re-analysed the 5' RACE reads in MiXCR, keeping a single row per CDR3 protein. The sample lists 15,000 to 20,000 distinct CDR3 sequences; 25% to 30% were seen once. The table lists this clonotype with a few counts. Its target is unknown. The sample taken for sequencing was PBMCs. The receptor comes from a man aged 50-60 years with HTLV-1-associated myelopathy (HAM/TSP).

The CDR3 nucleotides read TGTGCCAGCAGCTTGGGTTCGGATTATAATGAAAAACTGTTTTTT. Protein product: CASSLGSDYNEKLFF. The V call is TRBV5-6, the J call TRBJ1-4; D remains ambiguous. V was clipped by 0 bases and J by 4 bases, with 10 bases between them. There are 15 residues in the CDR3. Germline V gene sequence: CDR1 SGHDT, CDR2 YYEEEE.